This entry lists 7 T cell receptor beta chains sequenced from one sample in a study of T cell repertoires in cytomegalovirus infection. TCRdb recomputed calls from the reads with MiXCR, one row per CDR3 protein. Among 680,000 or so distinct CDR3 sequences, less than 40% were seen once, and the ten largest hold 2.8%. The sample comprised PBMCs. These receptors all stem from a human donor in good health (CMV status not recorded). Some clones in this sample may be carry-over from other donors' samples.

This clonotype was observed a few times. This sequence joins TRBV4-1 and TRBJ1-3; 8 nucleotides align to TRBD1. The CDR3 length is 16 residues. Germline V gives CDR1 MGHRA, CDR2 YSYEKL. Trimming cost V 0 bases and J 4 bases; bases outside gene matches: 5. CDR3 DNA sequence: TGCGCCAGCAGCCAAGACTCGGACAGGGCGGGAAACACCATATATTTT. Its translation: CASSQDSDRAGNTIYF.

This clonotype was recorded at least ten times. The chain links TRBV7-8 to TRBJ1-2, with D perhaps TRBD1 (5 bases). CDR1 is SGHVS, CDR2 FQNEAQ, per germline. V lost 3 bases and J lost 0, with 8 bases in between. The CDR3 spans 14 residues. CDR3 sequence: CASSFQGTNYGYTF. CDR3 sequence (DNA): TGTGCCAGCAGCTTTCAGGGAACTAACTATGGCTACACCTTC.

This clonotype appeared a few times. V gene TRBV28 combines with J gene TRBJ1-5; D might be TRBD1 (5 bases). V lost 6 bases and J lost 6, with 15 bases in between. The CDR3 totals 14 residues. Germline CDR1 is MDHEN and CDR2 is SYDVKM. The CDR3 loop reads CASRYIGGGQPQHF. The CDR3 coding sequence is TGTGCCAGCAGATATATCGGCGGGGGTCAGCCCCAGCATTTT.

About this clonotype itself: A much larger clone differs from this one at a single base, so this may be a read error. The V call is TRBV6-6, the J call TRBJ1-2; no definite D call. The V end lost 7 bases, the J end lost 3 bases, and 21 bases lay between the germline ends. The CDR3 has 16 amino acids. Germline CDR1 MNHNY, CDR2 SVGAGI (reference sequence). The DNA of the CDR3 is TGTGCCAGCATTCGATCCACTGGCAGGTGCGACTATGGCTACACCTTC. It yields the protein CASIRSTGRCDYGYTF.

This clonotype was found a few times. The chain is built from TRBV28 and TRBJ2-5; 12 bases align to TRBD2. V lost 6 bases, J lost 7 bases, and 12 bases stayed unmatched. This CDR3 comprises 16 residues. The germline gives CDR1 MDHEN, CDR2 SYDVKM. The CDR3 protein is CASSSPGTSGLGTQYF. The CDR3 nucleotides read TGTGCCAGCAGCTCTCCCGGGACTAGCGGGTTAGGGACCCAGTACTTC.

This clonotype was seen a few times. This chain joins TRBV6-8 and TRBJ2-7; D may be TRBD2 (5 bases). CDR1 and CDR2 (germline): MNHGY, SAAAGT. This CDR3 has 15 residues. Trimming stripped 6 bases from V and 4 bases from J, with 19 bases between. The CDR3 sequence: CASSMGGQLYYEQYF. DNA for the CDR3: TGTGCCAGCAGCATGGGCGGGCAACTTTATTACGAGCAGTACTTC.

This chain joins TRBV6-2 or TRBV6-3 and TRBJ2-3; no firm D call. V lost 4 bases and J lost 5, with 13 bases in between. Germline CDR1 MNHEY, CDR2 SVGEGT. This CDR3 comprises 14 residues. The CDR3 reads CASSSQSLVDTQYF. As DNA, the CDR3 is TGTGCCAGCAGTTCGCAATCGTTGGTAGATACGCAGTATTTT.